This is a list of T cell receptor beta chains from one sample in a study of blood T cell repertoires in COVID-19. Clones were sequenced by immunoSEQ multiplex PCR, and TCRdb holds only the in-frame ones, with some missing. The sample carries some 47,000 clones, 90% recorded once. Material: peripheral blood. The receptors come from a man aged 65 to 79 with acute or convalescent COVID-19. CDR3s include the opening cysteine and the closing phenylalanine or tryptophan. D genes are given only for firm matches. A row's size may be missing; if present it is once, few, many or a size class.

.	once	TRBJ1-4	TRBV5-1	TGCGCCAGCAGCCCTGGGCCCACGGGAGCAACTAATGAAAAACTGTTTTTT	CASSPGPTGATNEKLFF
TRBD1	.	TRBJ1-4	TRBV6-6	TGTGCCAGCAGCCCGGGACAGGGAATTGAAAAACTGTTTTTT	CASSPGQGIEKLFF
.	.	TRBJ2-5	TRBV5-8	TGTGCCAGCAGCCTTCGGGCGGGGACCCAAGAGACCCAGTACTTC	CASSLRAGTQETQYF
TRBD2	.	TRBJ2-5	TRBV11-1	TGTGCCAGCACGGGGATAGCGGGGGGCCCTCGGGAGACCCAGTACTTC	CASTGIAGGPRETQYF
TRBD1	.	TRBJ1-4	TRBV5-4	TGTGCCAGCAGCTCCGCAGGGGGGAAACTGTTTTTT	CASSSAGGKLFF
TRBD1	.	TRBJ2-6	TRBV24-1	TGTGCCACCAGTGATTCCGGCCGGGACAGTCCTTCTGGGGCCAACGTCCTGACTTTC	CATSDSGRDSPSGANVLTF
TRBD1	few	TRBJ1-6	TRBV9	TGTGCCAGCAGCCCTACAGGGGGCCGTAATTCACCCCTCCACTTT	CASSPTGGRNSPLHF
TRBD2	.	TRBJ2-1	TRBV27	TGTGCCAGCAGTACCCGTGGACTAGCGGGTGCCAATGAGCAGTTCTTC	CASSTRGLAGANEQFF
TRBD1	.	TRBJ2-1	TRBV4-1	TGCGCCAGCAGAAGGACAGGGGTGGTCAATGAGCAGTTCTTC	CASRRTGVVNEQFF
.	.	TRBJ2-7	TRBV18	TGTGCCAGCTCACCGGGGTCAGGGGCACCCTACGAGCAGTACTTC	CASSPGSGAPYEQYF
TRBD2	.	TRBJ2-7	TRBV7-4	TGTGCCAGCAGCTTGGGAGGGTTCGGCTACGAGCAGTACTTC	CASSLGGFGYEQYF
.	.	TRBJ2-1	TRBV7-3	TGTGCCAGCAGCTTATCCGGGAACAATGAGCAGTTCTTC	CASSLSGNNEQFF
TRBD1	.	TRBJ1-5	TRBV7-2	TGTGCCAGCAGCTCAAGGACAGGTCGCAATCAGCCCCAGCATTTT	CASSSRTGRNQPQHF
TRBD2	once	TRBJ2-1	TRBV2	TGTGCCAGCTTCGGCGGGGGGGGCTTCAATGAGCAGTTCTTC	CASFGGGGFNEQFF
TRBD2	.	TRBJ2-3	TRBV6-5	TGTGCCAGCAGTTACGGACTAGTAGATACGCAGTATTTT	CASSYGLVDTQYF
TRBD1	.	TRBJ1-6	TRBV29-1	TGCAGCGTTGGGACAGGGGCCAATTCACCCCTCCACTTT	CSVGTGANSPLHF
.	once	TRBJ1-2	TRBV7-2	TGTGCCAGCTCCCTCGGGGAAGGGTCGGACTATGGCTACACCTTC	CASSLGEGSDYGYTF
.	.	TRBJ2-3	TRBV5-6	TGTGCCAGCAGCTTGGCCTCCACAGATACGCAGTATTTT	CASSLASTDTQYF
TRBD2	.	TRBJ2-3	TRBV11-2	TGTGCCAGCAGCTTAACTCTAGCGGGGACAGATACGCAGTATTTT	CASSLTLAGTDTQYF
.	.	TRBJ1-1	TRBV4-3	TGCGCCAGCAGCCAATCCAGGGGTCCTTCTGAAGCTTTCTTT	CASSQSRGPSEAFF
TRBD1	.	TRBJ1-6	TRBV28	TGTGCCAGCAGTATACAGGGGATGGCCTATAATTCACCCCTCCACTTT	CASSIQGMAYNSPLHF
.	once	TRBJ2-7	TRBV9	TGTGCCAGCAGCCCCGCGGGCTACTACGAGCAGTACTTC	CASSPAGYYEQYF
.	.	TRBJ2-7	TRBV2	TGTGCCAGCAGGCAGGGGGGCCCCGAGCAGTACTTC	CASRQGGPEQYF
.	.	TRBJ2-7	TRBV6-2/TRBV6-3	TGTGCCAGCAGTTACTCGACTGGGACACCCTCCTACGAGCAGTACTTC	CASSYSTGTPSYEQYF
TRBD1	once	TRBJ1-6	TRBV6-2/TRBV6-3	TGTGCCAGCAGTCGATGGGACAGCAGCAATTCACCCCTCCACTTT	CASSRWDSSNSPLHF
.	.	TRBJ1-2	TRBV6-2/TRBV6-3	TGTGCCAGCAGTTACGGTAGGGGCCGCCTCTATGGCTACACCTTC	CASSYGRGRLYGYTF
TRBD1	few	TRBJ1-4	TRBV30	TGTGCCTGGAGTCCGACAGGGGGGTCTAATGAAAAACTGTTTTTT	CAWSPTGGSNEKLFF
.	.	TRBJ2-2	TRBV6-2/TRBV6-3	TGTGCCAGCAGCCCTCAGGGAAGATTGAACACCGGGGAGCTGTTTTTT	CASSPQGRLNTGELFF
TRBD1	.	TRBJ1-1	TRBV11-2	TGTGCCAGCGACGACAGGGGGCTTACTGAAGCTTTCTTT	CASDDRGLTEAFF
TRBD1	.	TRBJ2-3	TRBV18	TGTGCCAGCTCACCGTGGACAGGGGGCTCCACAGATACGCAGTATTTT	CASSPWTGGSTDTQYF
.	once	TRBJ1-2	TRBV7-8	TGTGCCAGCAGCTACCAAAGACAGTCTTATGGCTACACCTTC	CASSYQRQSYGYTF
TRBD1	.	TRBJ2-1	TRBV5-1	TGCGCCAGCAGCACAAACAGGGGGGAGCAGTTCTTC	CASSTNRGEQFF
TRBD1	.	TRBJ2-3	TRBV6-2/TRBV6-3	TGTGCCAGCAGCCGACAGGGACCAGATACGCAGTATTTT	CASSRQGPDTQYF
.	.	TRBJ1-6	TRBV7-3	TGTGCCAGCAGCGTTGGACAGAATAATTCACCCCTCCACTTT	CASSVGQNNSPLHF
TRBD1	.	TRBJ2-6	TRBV11-3	TGTGCGACCAGGGGGCTCGCTGGGGCCAACGTCCTGACTTTC	CATRGLAGANVLTF
.	.	TRBJ2-1	TRBV28	TGTGCCAGCAGTCAACCCCAGACAGGAACCCAGTTCTTC	CASSQPQTGTQFF
TRBD2	.	TRBJ2-1	TRBV27	TGTGCCAGCAGGGCAGCGGGGGGATCCATATATGAGCAGTTCTTC	CASRAAGGSIYEQFF
.	.	TRBJ2-7	TRBV7-6	TGTGCCAGCAGCTCTCTCTACGAGCAGTACTTC	CASSSLYEQYF
.	.	TRBJ1-2	TRBV27	.	CASSFLAGGRNGYTF
TRBD2	.	TRBJ2-5	TRBV28	TGTGCCAGCAGGCGGACGGCGGGGGGGTTGGGGACCCAGTACTTC	CASRRTAGGLGTQYF
.	.	TRBJ2-7	TRBV5-8	TGTGCCAGCAGCTTGGGGGGCACTTACGGCTACGAGCAGTACTTC	CASSLGGTYGYEQYF
.	.	TRBJ1-2	TRBV2	TGTGCCAGCAGTGAAGCAAGAAAGAGGGTTAGGGGCTACACCTTC	CASSEARKRVRGYTF
TRBD1	few	TRBJ1-4	TRBV5-5	TGTGCCAGCAGCCTAGAGGACAGGCAGAATGAAAAACTGTTTTTT	CASSLEDRQNEKLFF
TRBD1	.	TRBJ1-2	TRBV28	TGTGCCAGCACCCCCGCGGGGACAGGGTCCGGCTACACCTTC	CASTPAGTGSGYTF
.	.	TRBJ2-7	TRBV5-6	TGTGCCAGCAGCCTAGTTGCGTCCGAGCAGTACTTC	CASSLVASEQYF
.	.	TRBJ2-1	TRBV5-1	TGCGCCAGCAGCTTGGGGCAGGGAGGAACAAATGAGCAGTTCTTC	CASSLGQGGTNEQFF
TRBD2	.	TRBJ2-3	TRBV7-2	TGTGCCAGCAGCCCCGGGCGGGGGGGCCGAAATACGCAGTATTTT	CASSPGRGGRNTQYF
.	.	TRBJ1-1	TRBV4-1	TGCGCCAGCAGCCAAGATTGGGGTGGGGGGGTCACTGAAGCTTTCTTT	CASSQDWGGGVTEAFF
.	once	TRBJ1-3	TRBV28	TGTGCCAGCAGGGCGGGGGACAACTCTGGAAACACCATATATTTT	CASRAGDNSGNTIYF
.	once	TRBJ1-1	TRBV14	TGTGCCAGCAGCCAAGATGTCAGGGCCACTGAAGCTTTCTTT	CASSQDVRATEAFF
.	.	TRBJ2-1	TRBV11-3	TGTGCCAGCAGCTTTACTAGAGGCAATGAGCAGTTCTTC	CASSFTRGNEQFF
TRBD2	.	TRBJ2-5	TRBV27	TGTGCCAGCAGTTTATCAACGGCCGGGGGGTTGAAGACCCAGTACTTC	CASSLSTAGGLKTQYF
.	.	TRBJ1-2	TRBV4-2	TGTGCCAGCAGCCAAGACTCAGGGGACATCTATGGCTACACCTTC	CASSQDSGDIYGYTF
TRBD1	.	TRBJ2-5	TRBV29-1	TGCAGCGTTGAGGGACAGGTCGCGGGGACCCAGTACTTC	CSVEGQVAGTQYF
TRBD1	.	TRBJ1-1	TRBV4-2	TGTGCCAGCAGCCCTTTAATCCAGGGGGGAGCAGCTTTCTTT	CASSPLIQGGAAFF
.	.	TRBJ1-1	TRBV19	TGTGCCAGTAGCCCGACAGCCTGGAACACTGAAGCTTTCTTT	CASSPTAWNTEAFF
TRBD2	.	TRBJ2-7	TRBV7-3	TGTGCCAGCAGCCTGGGACTAGCGGGCCCGCACGAGCAGTACTTC	CASSLGLAGPHEQYF
.	.	TRBJ1-1	TRBV2	TGTGCCAGCAGTGAAGTACAGCTCATGAACACTGAAGCTTTCTTT	CASSEVQLMNTEAFF
TRBD1	.	TRBJ2-5	TRBV4-1	TGCGCCAGCAGCCAAGAAGAGGGGGCGCTTAAGACCCAGTACTTC	CASSQEEGALKTQYF